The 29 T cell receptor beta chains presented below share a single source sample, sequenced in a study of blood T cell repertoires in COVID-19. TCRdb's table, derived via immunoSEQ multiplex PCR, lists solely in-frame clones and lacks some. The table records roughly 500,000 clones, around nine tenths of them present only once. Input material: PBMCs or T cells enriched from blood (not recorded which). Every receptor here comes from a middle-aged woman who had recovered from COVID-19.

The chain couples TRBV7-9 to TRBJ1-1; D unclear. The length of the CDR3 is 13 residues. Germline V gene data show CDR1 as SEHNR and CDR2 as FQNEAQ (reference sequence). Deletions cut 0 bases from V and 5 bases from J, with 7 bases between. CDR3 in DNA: TGTGCCAGCAGCTTAGCGTTGAGGACTGAAGCTTTCTTT. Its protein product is CASSLALRTEAFF.

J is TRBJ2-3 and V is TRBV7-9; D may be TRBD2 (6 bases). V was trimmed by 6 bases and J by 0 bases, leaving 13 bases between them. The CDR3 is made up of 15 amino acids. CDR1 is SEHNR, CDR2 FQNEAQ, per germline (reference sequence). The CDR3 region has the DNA TGTGCCAGCAGTCTTAGAAGCGGGAGCACAGATACGCAGTATTTT. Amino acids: CASSLRSGSTDTQYF.

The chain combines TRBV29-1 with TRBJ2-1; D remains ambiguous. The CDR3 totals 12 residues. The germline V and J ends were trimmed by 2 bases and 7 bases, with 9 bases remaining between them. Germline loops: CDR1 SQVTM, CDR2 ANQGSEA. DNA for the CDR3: TGCAGCGTTGAAAGAGGCGTAAATGAGCAGTTCTTC. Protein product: CSVERGVNEQFF.

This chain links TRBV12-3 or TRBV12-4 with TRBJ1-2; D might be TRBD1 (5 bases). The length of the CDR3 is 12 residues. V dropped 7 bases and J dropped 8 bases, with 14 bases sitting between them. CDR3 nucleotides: TGTGCCAGCATCGACAGTCTAAACGGCTACACCTTC. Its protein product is CASIDSLNGYTF.

The DNA for the CDR3 is TGTGCCAGCAGCTCCCACGCCAGGGGAAAGAATTCACCCCTCCACTTT. Protein sequence: CASSSHARGKNSPLHF. The genes are TRBV7-9 and TRBJ1-6; perhaps TRBD1 as D (6 bases). There are 16 residues in the CDR3. V lost 4 bases to trimming and J lost 7 bases, with 17 bases between them. Germline CDR1 SEHNR, CDR2 FQNEAQ (reference sequence).

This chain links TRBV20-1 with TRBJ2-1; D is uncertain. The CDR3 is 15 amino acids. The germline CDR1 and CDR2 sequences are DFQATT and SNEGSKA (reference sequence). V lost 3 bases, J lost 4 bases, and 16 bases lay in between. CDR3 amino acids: CSASGAPPTYNEQFF. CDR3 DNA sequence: TGCAGTGCTAGTGGAGCGCCACCAACATACAATGAGCAGTTCTTC.

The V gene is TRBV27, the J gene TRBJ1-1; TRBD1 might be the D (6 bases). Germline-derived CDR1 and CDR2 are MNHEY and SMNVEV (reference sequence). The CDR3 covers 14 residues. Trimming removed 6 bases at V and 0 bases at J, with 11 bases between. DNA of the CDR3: TGTGCCAGCAGACCAGGGGCGATGAACACTGAAGCTTTCTTT. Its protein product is CASRPGAMNTEAFF.

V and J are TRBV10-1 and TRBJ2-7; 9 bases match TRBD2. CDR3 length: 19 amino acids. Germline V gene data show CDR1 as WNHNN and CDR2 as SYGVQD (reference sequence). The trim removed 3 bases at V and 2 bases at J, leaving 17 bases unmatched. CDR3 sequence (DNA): TGCGCCAGCAGTGAAGTTGTGGCTAGCGGGAAACACCCGACCTACGAGCAGTACTTC. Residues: CASSEVVASGKHPTYEQYF.

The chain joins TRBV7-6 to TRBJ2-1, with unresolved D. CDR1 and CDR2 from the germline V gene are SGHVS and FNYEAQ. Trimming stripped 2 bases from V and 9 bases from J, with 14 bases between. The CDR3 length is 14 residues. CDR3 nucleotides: TGTGCCAGCAGCTTACTTGAAGAGTCGCTTGAGCAGTTCTTC. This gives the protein CASSLLEESLEQFF.

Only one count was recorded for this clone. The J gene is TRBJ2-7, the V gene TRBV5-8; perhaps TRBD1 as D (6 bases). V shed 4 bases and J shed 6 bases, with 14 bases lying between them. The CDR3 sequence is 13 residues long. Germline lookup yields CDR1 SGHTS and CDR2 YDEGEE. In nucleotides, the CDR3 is TGTGCCAGCAGCCCCATACCAGGGGTCGAGCAGTACTTC. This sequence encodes CASSPIPGVEQYF.

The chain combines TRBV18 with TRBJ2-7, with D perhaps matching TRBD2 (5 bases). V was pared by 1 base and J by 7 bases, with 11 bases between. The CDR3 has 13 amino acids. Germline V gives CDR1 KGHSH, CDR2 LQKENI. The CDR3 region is CASSPRTTGEQYF. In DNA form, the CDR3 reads TGTGCCAGCTCACCACGAACTACGGGGGAGCAGTACTTC.

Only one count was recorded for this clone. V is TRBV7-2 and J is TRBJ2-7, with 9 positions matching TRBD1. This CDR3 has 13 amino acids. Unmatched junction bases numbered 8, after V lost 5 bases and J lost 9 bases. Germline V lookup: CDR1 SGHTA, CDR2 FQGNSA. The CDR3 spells CASSRGQGMWQYF. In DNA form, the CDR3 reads TGTGCCAGCAGCAGGGGACAGGGTATGTGGCAGTACTTC. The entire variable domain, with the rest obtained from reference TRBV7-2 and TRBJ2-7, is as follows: GAGVSQSPSNKVTEKGKDVELRCDPISGHTALYWYRQSLGQGLEFLIYFQGNSAPDKSGLPSDRFSAERTGGSVSTLTIQRTQQEDSAVYLCASSRGQGMWQYFGPGTRLTVT.

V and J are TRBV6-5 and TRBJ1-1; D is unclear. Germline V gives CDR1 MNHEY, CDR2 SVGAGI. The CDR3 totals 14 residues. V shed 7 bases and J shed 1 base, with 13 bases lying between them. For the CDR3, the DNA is TGTGCCAGCACCCAGGCCGCCGGGAACACTGAAGCTTTCTTT. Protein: CASTQAAGNTEAFF.

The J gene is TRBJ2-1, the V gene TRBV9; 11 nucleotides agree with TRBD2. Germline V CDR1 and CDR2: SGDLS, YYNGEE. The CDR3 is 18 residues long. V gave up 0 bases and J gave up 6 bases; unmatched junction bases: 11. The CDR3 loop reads CASSVEGGRLAGFNEQFF. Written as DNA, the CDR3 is TGTGCCAGCAGCGTAGAGGGGGGACGACTAGCGGGGTTCAATGAGCAGTTCTTC.

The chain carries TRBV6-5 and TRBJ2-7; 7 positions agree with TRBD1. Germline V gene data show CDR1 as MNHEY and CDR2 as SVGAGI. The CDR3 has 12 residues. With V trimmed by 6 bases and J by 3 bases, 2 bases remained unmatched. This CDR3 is CASRGTDYEQYF. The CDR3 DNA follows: TGTGCCAGCAGGGGGACAGACTACGAGCAGTACTTC.

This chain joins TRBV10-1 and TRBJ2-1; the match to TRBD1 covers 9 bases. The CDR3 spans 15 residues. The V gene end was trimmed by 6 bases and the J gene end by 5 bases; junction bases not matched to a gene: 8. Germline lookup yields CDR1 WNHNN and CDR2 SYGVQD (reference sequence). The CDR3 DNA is TGCGCCAGCAGCGACACAGGGGGCTTCGACAATGAGCAGTTCTTC. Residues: CASSDTGGFDNEQFF.

CDR3 loop: CASSEGQGWSPLHF. CDR3 DNA sequence: TGTGCCAGCAGTGAAGGACAGGGTTGGTCACCCCTCCACTTT. V is TRBV6-1 and J is TRBJ1-6; 7 nucleotides line up with TRBD1. Per the germline V gene, CDR1 is MNHNS and CDR2 is SASEGT. Germline trimming cut 1 base from V and 10 bases from J; bases unmatched to any gene: 4. The CDR3 has 14 residues.

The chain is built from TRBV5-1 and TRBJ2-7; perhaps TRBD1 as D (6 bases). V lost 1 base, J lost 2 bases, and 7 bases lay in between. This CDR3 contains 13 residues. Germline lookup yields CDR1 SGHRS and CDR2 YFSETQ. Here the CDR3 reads CASSLQGPYEQYF. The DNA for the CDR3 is TGCGCCAGCAGCTTGCAGGGGCCCTACGAGCAGTACTTC.

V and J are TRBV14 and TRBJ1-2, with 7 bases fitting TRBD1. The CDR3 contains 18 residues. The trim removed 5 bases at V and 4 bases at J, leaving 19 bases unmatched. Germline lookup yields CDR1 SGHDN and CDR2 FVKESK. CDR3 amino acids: CASSTNSGTANRGYGYTF. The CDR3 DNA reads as TGTGCCAGCAGCACTAACTCCGGGACAGCCAATCGTGGCTATGGCTACACCTTC.

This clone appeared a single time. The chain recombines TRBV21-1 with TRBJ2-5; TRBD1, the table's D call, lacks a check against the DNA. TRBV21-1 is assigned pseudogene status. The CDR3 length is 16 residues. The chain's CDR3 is CASSRGGQGAGETQYF. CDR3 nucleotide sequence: TGTGCCAGCAGCAGAGGGGGACAGGGGGCGGGAGAGACCCAGTACTTC.

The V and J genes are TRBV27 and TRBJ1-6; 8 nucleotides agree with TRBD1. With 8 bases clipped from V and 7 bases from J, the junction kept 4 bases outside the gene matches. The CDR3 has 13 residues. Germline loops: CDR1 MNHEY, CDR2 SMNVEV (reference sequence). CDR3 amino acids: CASRGQENSPLHF. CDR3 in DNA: TGTGCCAGCCGGGGACAGGAAAATTCACCCCTCCACTTT.

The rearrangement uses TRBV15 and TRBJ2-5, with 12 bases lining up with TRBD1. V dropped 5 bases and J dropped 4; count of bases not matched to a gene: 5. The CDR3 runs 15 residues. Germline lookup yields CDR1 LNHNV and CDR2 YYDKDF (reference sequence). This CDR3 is CATSGRDRGLETQYF. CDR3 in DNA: TGTGCCACCAGCGGTCGGGACAGGGGGCTAGAGACCCAGTACTTC.

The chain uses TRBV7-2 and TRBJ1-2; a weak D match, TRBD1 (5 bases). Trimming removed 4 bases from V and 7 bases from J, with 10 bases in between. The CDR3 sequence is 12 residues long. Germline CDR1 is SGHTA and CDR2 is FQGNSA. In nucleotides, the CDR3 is TGTGCCAGCAGCTGGCTTACAGGTGGCTACACCTTC. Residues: CASSWLTGGYTF.

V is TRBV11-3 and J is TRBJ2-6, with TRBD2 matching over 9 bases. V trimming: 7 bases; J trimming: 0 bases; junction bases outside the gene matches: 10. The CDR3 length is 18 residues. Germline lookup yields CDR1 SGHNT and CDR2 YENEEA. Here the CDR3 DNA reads TGTGCCAGCACCCCCCTTCTAGCGGGAATCTCTGGGGCCAACGTCCTGACTTTC. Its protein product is CASTPLLAGISGANVLTF.

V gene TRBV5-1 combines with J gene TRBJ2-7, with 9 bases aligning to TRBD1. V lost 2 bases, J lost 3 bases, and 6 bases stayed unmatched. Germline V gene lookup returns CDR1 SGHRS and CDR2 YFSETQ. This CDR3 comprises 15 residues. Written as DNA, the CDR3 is TGCGCCAGCAGCTTTGATGGGACAGGGTACTACGAGCAGTACTTC. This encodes CASSFDGTGYYEQYF.

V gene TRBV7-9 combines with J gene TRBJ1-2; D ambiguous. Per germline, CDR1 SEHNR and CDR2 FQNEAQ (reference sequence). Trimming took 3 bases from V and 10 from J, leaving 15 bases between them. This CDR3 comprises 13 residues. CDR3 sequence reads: CASSLHKREDYTF. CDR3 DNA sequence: TGTGCCAGCAGCTTGCATAAGAGGGAGGACTACACCTTC. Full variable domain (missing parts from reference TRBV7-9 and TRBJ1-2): DTGVSQNPRHKITKRGQNVTFRCDPISEHNRLYWYRQTLGQGPEFLTYFQNEAQLEKSRLLSDRFSAERPKGSFSTLEIQRTEQGDSAMYLCASSLHKREDYTFGSGTRLTVV.

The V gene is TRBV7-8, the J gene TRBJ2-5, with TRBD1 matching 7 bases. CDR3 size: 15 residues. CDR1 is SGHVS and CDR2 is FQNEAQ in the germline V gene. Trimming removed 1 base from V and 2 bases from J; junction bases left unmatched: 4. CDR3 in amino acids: CASSLGDRRQETQYF. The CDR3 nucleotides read TGTGCCAGCAGCTTAGGGGACAGAAGACAAGAGACCCAGTACTTC. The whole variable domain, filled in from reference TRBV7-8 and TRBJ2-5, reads GAGVSQSPRYKVAKRGQDVALRCDPISGHVSLFWYQQALGQGPEFLTYFQNEAQLDKSGLPSDRFFAERPEGSVSTLKIQRTQQEDSAVYLCASSLGDRRQETQYFGPGTRLLVL.

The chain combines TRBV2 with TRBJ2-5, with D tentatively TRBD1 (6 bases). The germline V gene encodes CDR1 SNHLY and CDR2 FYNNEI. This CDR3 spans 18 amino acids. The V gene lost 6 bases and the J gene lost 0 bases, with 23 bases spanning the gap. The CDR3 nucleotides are TGTGCCAGCAGCGGAGCTTATTCCTTAGGGGACAACCAAGAGACCCAGTACTTC. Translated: CASSGAYSLGDNQETQYF. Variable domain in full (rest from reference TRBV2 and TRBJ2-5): EPEVTQTPSHQVTQMGQEVILRCVPISNHLYFYWYRQILGQKVEFLVSFYNNEISEKSEIFDDQFSVERPDGSNFTLKIRSTKLEDSAMYFCASSGAYSLGDNQETQYFGPGTRLLVL.

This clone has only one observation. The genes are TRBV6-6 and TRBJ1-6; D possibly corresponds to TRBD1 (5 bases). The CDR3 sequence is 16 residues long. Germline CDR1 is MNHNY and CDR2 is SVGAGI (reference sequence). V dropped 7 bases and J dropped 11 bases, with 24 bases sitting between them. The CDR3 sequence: CASTLLSGSGGAPLHF. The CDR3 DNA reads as TGTGCCAGCACCCTTTTGTCGGGATCCGGGGGAGCACCCCTCCACTTT.